The 27 T cell receptor beta chains reported below all come from one sample, sequenced in a study of T cells after yellow fever vaccination. From the 5' RACE reads, TCRdb called clonotypes with MiXCR, one entry per CDR3 protein. The profile shows 450,000 to 550,000 distinct CDR3 sequences, about a fifth of them singletons. The sample here was PBMCs, taken approximately 22 days after the first yellow fever vaccination. These receptors all stem from a man younger than 35 who received the YFV17D yellow fever vaccine.

This clonotype was observed many times. The CDR3 region has the DNA TGTGCCAGCAGTTACGGGACGACTACCTACGAGCAGTACGTC. Its translation: CASSYGTTTYEQYV. The V call is TRBV6-2 or TRBV6-3, the J call TRBJ2-7, with D possibly called TRBD1 or TRBD2 (5 bases each). The V end lost 2 bases, the J end lost 2 bases, and 10 bases lay between the germline ends. CDR1 is MNHEY and CDR2 is SVGEGT in the germline V gene. The CDR3 runs 14 residues.

The rearrangement uses TRBV6-4 and TRBJ2-1; 7 nucleotides match TRBD2. The CDR3 length is 13 residues. Germline V lookup: CDR1 MRHNA, CDR2 SNTAGT. The J segment lost 8 bases and the V segment lost 4 bases, leaving 5 bases of the junction unmatched. The CDR3 DNA reads TGTGCCAGCAGTGTCGATGGGGGGGATGAGCAGTTCTTC. It translates to CASSVDGGDEQFF.

The V gene is TRBV15, the J gene TRBJ2-3; TRBD1 agrees at 9 bases. The ends lost 3 bases at V and 2 bases at J; junction bases unmatched: 6. CDR3 size: 16 residues. Germline CDR1 LNHNV, CDR2 YYDKDF (reference sequence). This chain's CDR3 is CATSRDRGQNTDTQYF. CDR3 nucleotides: TGTGCCACCAGCAGGGACAGGGGCCAAAACACAGATACGCAGTATTTT.

The chain joins TRBV27 to TRBJ1-2; D gene ambiguous. Deletions cut 5 bases from V and 0 bases from J, with 7 bases between. The CDR3 is 13 residues long. Germline lookup yields CDR1 MNHEY and CDR2 SMNVEV (reference sequence). CDR3: CASSARPNYGYTF. CDR3 nucleotide sequence: TGTGCCAGCAGTGCTAGGCCTAACTATGGCTACACCTTC.

The genes are TRBV9 and TRBJ2-3; TRBD1 agrees at 7 bases. The CDR3 is 17 residues long. The trim removed 1 base at V and 1 base at J, leaving 9 bases unmatched. The germline gives CDR1 SGDLS, CDR2 YYNGEE. The CDR3 nucleotides read TGTGCCAGCAGCGTATCCCCCAACAGGGGAGGCACAGATACGCAGTATTTT. Encoded protein: CASSVSPNRGGTDTQYF.

The table lists this clonotype with a few counts. This sequence joins TRBV6-5 and TRBJ2-5; TRBD1 matches 11 bases. CDR3 length equals 16 residues. With 5 bases clipped from V and 4 bases from J, the junction kept 9 bases outside the gene matches. The germline V gene has CDR1 MNHEY and CDR2 SVGAGI. CDR3 in amino acids: CASSHFGTGGPETQYF. Here the CDR3 DNA reads TGTGCCAGCAGTCACTTCGGGACAGGGGGTCCAGAGACCCAGTACTTC.

V and J are TRBV9 and TRBJ1-5, with a possible D match to TRBD1 (5 bases). Trimming left V 0 bases short and J 2 bases short, with 15 bases between. This CDR3 has 17 amino acids. CDR1 and CDR2 from the germline V gene are SGDLS and YYNGEE. Here the CDR3 reads CASSVEGEWTGNQPQHF. The CDR3 DNA follows: TGTGCCAGCAGCGTAGAAGGGGAGTGGACGGGCAATCAGCCCCAGCATTTT.

The rearrangement links TRBV3-1 to TRBJ2-4; no reliable D call. The CDR3 loop spans 12 amino acids. With 0 bases removed from V and 11 bases from J, the gap between germline ends came to 8 bases. Germline CDR1 LGHDT, CDR2 YNNKEL (reference sequence). The CDR3 DNA is TGTGCCAGCAGCCAAGATCGACGGGTTCAGTACTTC. Amino acids: CASSQDRRVQYF.

The V call is TRBV28, the J call TRBJ1-2, with D unresolved. The CDR3 extends over 14 amino acids. Per the germline V gene, CDR1 is MDHEN and CDR2 is SYDVKM. V lost 3 bases to trimming and J lost 1 base, with 9 bases between them. DNA for the CDR3: TGTGCCAGCAGTTTCTCCACAAGTAACTATGGCTACACCTTC. It yields the protein CASSFSTSNYGYTF.

This chain joins TRBV5-5 and TRBJ2-7, with D tentatively TRBD1 or TRBD2 (5 bases each). The CDR3 loop spans 14 amino acids. V was pared by 0 bases and J by 7 bases, with 14 bases between. Germline CDR1 is SGHKS and CDR2 is YYEKEE (reference sequence). This CDR3 is CASSLAGTGREQYF. DNA for the CDR3: TGTGCCAGCAGCTTGGCCGGGACGGGTCGGGAGCAGTACTTC. The whole variable domain, filled in from reference TRBV5-5 and TRBJ2-7, reads DAGVTQSPTHLIKTRGQQVTLRCSPISGHKSVSWYQQVLGQGPQFIFQYYEKEERGRGNFPDRFSARQFPNYSSELNVNALLLGDSALYLCASSLAGTGREQYFGPGTRLTVT.

J is TRBJ2-3 and V is TRBV6-4; D remains ambiguous. The length of the CDR3 is 12 residues. Trimming left V 6 bases short and J 5 bases short, with 9 bases between. Looked up from germline, CDR1 is MRHNA and CDR2 is SNTAGT. CDR3 coding DNA: TGTGCCAGCAGAGGTTCCGGAGATACGCAGTATTTT. Protein product: CASRGSGDTQYF.

This clonotype was detected only a few times. The V call is TRBV5-8, the J call TRBJ2-7; unclear D gene. The germline V and J ends were trimmed by 4 bases and 2 bases, with 16 bases remaining between them. The CDR3 spans 15 residues. Germline loops: CDR1 SGHTS, CDR2 YDEGEE. The CDR3 DNA reads TGTGCCAGCAGCCCCCCACCCCACGGACCCTACGAGCAGTACGTC. It is translated as CASSPPPHGPYEQYV.

There are many counts of this clonotype. The chain uses TRBV5-6 and TRBJ1-6; weak D call: TRBD1 (5 bases). CDR1 SGHDT and CDR2 YYEEEE come from the germline V gene. V lost 0 bases and J lost 9, with 13 bases in between. The CDR3 is made up of 15 amino acids. The CDR3 spells CASSLAAGLVSPLHF. CDR3 coding DNA: TGTGCCAGCAGCTTGGCTGCAGGGTTGGTTTCACCCCTCCACTTT.

This clonotype occurred a few times. The chain joins TRBV4-3 to TRBJ2-3, with a tentative D call TRBD2 (5 bases). The CDR3 covers 13 residues. V was cut by 5 bases and J by 6 bases, with 12 bases left in between. CDR1 LGHNA and CDR2 YSLEER come from the germline V gene. In DNA form, the CDR3 reads TGCGCCAGCAGCGTCGGGAAAGGGGATACGCAGTATTTT. Protein: CASSVGKGDTQYF.

This clonotype showed up just a few times. The CDR3, as DNA: TGTGCCAGCAGCCAGTCAGTTAGCAATCAGCCCCAGCATTTT. This codes for CASSQSVSNQPQHF. The chain combines TRBV3-1 with TRBJ1-5; D call uncertain. The germline CDR1 and CDR2 sequences are LGHDT and YNNKEL (reference sequence). The CDR3 length is 14 residues. V was shortened by 3 bases and J by 0 bases, with 6 bases between the two germline ends.

This rearrangement joins TRBV6-2 or TRBV6-3 to TRBJ2-7; no clear D. The V and J ends lost 10 bases and 1 base respectively, with 5 bases between them. Germline V gene lookup returns CDR1 MNHEY and CDR2 SVGEGT. This CDR3 has 10 amino acids. The chain's CDR3 is CATASYEQYF. The CDR3, as DNA: TGTGCCACCGCGTCCTACGAGCAGTACTTC.

CDR3 region: CASSLVSGASGSYEQYF. The CDR3 DNA reads as TGTGCCAGCAGCTTAGTTTCAGGGGCTAGCGGCTCCTACGAGCAGTACTTC. The chain links TRBV7-2 to TRBJ2-7; weak D call: TRBD2 (7 bases). The V end lost 1 base, the J end lost 0 bases, and 16 bases lay between the germline ends. From germline, CDR1 is SGHTA and CDR2 FQGNSA. CDR3 size: 17 residues.

The chain employs TRBV2 and TRBJ1-3, with D unresolved. Per the germline V gene, CDR1 is SNHLY and CDR2 is FYNNEI. CDR3 size: 14 residues. V was shortened by 6 bases and J by 0 bases, with 9 bases between the two germline ends. DNA for the CDR3: TGTGCCAGCAGCCTCTCTCGCTCTGGAAACACCATATATTTT. Translation gives CASSLSRSGNTIYF.

This clonotype occurred a few times. The V call is TRBV24-1, the J call TRBJ2-5; 8 nucleotides line up with TRBD2. CDR3 length equals 16 residues. The V gene's germline CDR1 is KGHDR and CDR2 SFDVKD. V lost 5 bases to trimming and J lost 4 bases; unmatched junction nucleotides: 11. The CDR3 loop reads CATSASTGLELETQYF. CDR3 DNA sequence: TGTGCCACCAGTGCCTCAACGGGACTAGAGCTAGAGACCCAGTACTTC.

This clonotype was found a few times. The chain employs TRBV6-2 or TRBV6-3 and TRBJ2-1; 12 bases map to TRBD1. This CDR3 has 14 residues. Trimming removed 7 bases from V and 9 bases from J; junction bases left unmatched: 7. CDR1 is MNHEY and CDR2 is SVGEGT in the germline V gene. For the CDR3, the DNA is TGTGCCAGCACCCCGGGACAGGGGGCGGCTGAGCAGTTCTTC. Translated: CASTPGQGAAEQFF.

The chain joins TRBV9 to TRBJ1-6; D not certain. The length of the CDR3 is 14 residues. Looked up from germline, CDR1 is SGDLS and CDR2 is YYNGEE. Trimming shortened V by 3 bases and J by 4 bases, and 8 bases separated the two germline ends. CDR3 sequence: CASSEQPYNSPLHF. The CDR3 DNA sequence: TGTGCCAGCAGCGAGCAACCTTATAATTCACCCCTCCACTTT.

This clonotype turned up a few times. The chain combines TRBV6-5 with TRBJ2-7; tentatively, D is TRBD2 (6 bases). Germline CDR1 reads MNHEY; CDR2 reads SVGAGI. V lost 6 bases and J lost 4, with 7 bases in between. CDR3 length equals 11 residues. The CDR3 coding sequence is TGTGCCAGCAGCGCGGGGTACGAGCAGTACGTC. Its translation is CASSAGYEQYV.

The rearrangement links TRBV7-9 to TRBJ1-1, with 8 bases identical to TRBD1. The CDR3 runs 14 residues. J was trimmed by 11 bases and V by 1 base; bases with no gene match: 9. Germline CDR1 SEHNR, CDR2 FQNEAQ (reference sequence). In DNA form, the CDR3 reads TGTGCCAGCAGCTTAGAAGCGGGCGGGACAGGTGCTTTCTTT. Encoded protein: CASSLEAGGTGAFF.

In this sample, this clonotype turned up once. The chain uses TRBV7-9 and TRBJ2-1, with D tentatively TRBD2 (6 bases). V was cut by 4 bases and J by 6 bases, with 10 bases left in between. The CDR3 consists of 13 residues. Germline V gene data show CDR1 as SEHNR and CDR2 as FQNEAQ (reference sequence). CDR3 DNA sequence: TGTGCCAGCAGCTCGACTAGTACCAATGAGCAGTTCTTC. Translation: CASSSTSTNEQFF.

The chain combines TRBV10-3 with TRBJ1-6, with TRBD1 as a possible D gene (5 bases). The germline V gene has CDR1 ENHRY and CDR2 SYGVKD. Trimming removed 10 bases at V and 7 bases at J, with 14 bases between. The CDR3 extends over 13 amino acids. The CDR3 bases are TGTGCCACCCTCTGGGGGGTAAATTCACCCCTCCACTTT. Amino acids: CATLWGVNSPLHF.

The chain is built from TRBV4-3 and TRBJ2-1; 8 nucleotides line up with TRBD1. Germline CDR1 and CDR2: LGHNA and YSLEER. The CDR3 is 14 residues long. Trimming removed 0 bases from V and 9 bases from J; junction bases left unmatched: 4. As DNA, the CDR3 is TGCGCCAGCAGCCAAGATCCAGGGGGCCCTGAGCAGTTCTTC. Amino acid sequence: CASSQDPGGPEQFF.

A few counts support this clonotype. The chain has TRBV25-1 and TRBJ2-1; tentative D call: TRBD1 (5 bases). Germline V gene lookup returns CDR1 MGHDK and CDR2 SYGVNS. Trimming took off 6 bases at V and 8 bases at J, with 14 bases between the two ends. The CDR3 covers 13 residues. In DNA, the CDR3 is TGTGCCAGCAGGACCCCCAAGGGGCATGAGCAGTTCTTC. It specifies CASRTPKGHEQFF.